Below, 24 T cell receptor beta chains from the same sample are listed, as sequenced in a study of radiation and T cells in renal cell carcinoma. The protocol was immunoSEQ multiplex PCR, while the TCRdb copy is restricted to in-frame clones and leaves out a portion. The sample includes 10,000 to 15,000 clones, more than 30% of them seen just once. Stated treatment: 15 Gy SBRT to primary tumor, nephrectomy 4 weeks later. Specimen: tumor tissue, collected from a patient whose treatment included radiotherapy and nephrectomy. These receptors all stem from a man in his sixties with renal cell carcinoma.

The table lists this clone with a few counts. The chain couples TRBV5-1 to TRBJ1-1; D not certain. The V end was cut by 0 bases, the J end by 6 bases, with 3 bases between. This CDR3 has 11 residues. In germline, CDR1 is SGHRS, CDR2 YFSETQ. Here the CDR3 DNA reads TGCGCCAGCAGCTTGGAGTCTGAAGCTTTCTTT. Its translation: CASSLESEAFF.

This clone has just a few counts. This chain joins TRBV5-6 and TRBJ1-2; no firm D call. Per germline, CDR1 SGHDT and CDR2 YYEEEE. The CDR3 spans 14 residues. Trimming took 0 bases from V and 7 from J, leaving 13 bases between them. The CDR3 region has the DNA TGTGCCAGCAGCTTGGCCGCCAAAAAGAGTGGCTACACCTTC. This gives the protein CASSLAAKKSGYTF.

This clone was seen more than once but under ten times. The chain uses TRBV10-3 and TRBJ2-7; D is undetermined. The CDR3 sequence is 13 residues long. The germline gives CDR1 ENHRY, CDR2 SYGVKD. The V and J ends lost 0 bases and 3 bases respectively, with 6 bases between them. The CDR3 DNA reads TGTGCCATCAGTGAGTCGAGCCGCTACGAGCAGTACTTC. This sequence encodes CAISESSRYEQYF.

This clone was seen a handful of times. This sequence joins TRBV5-1 and TRBJ1-1; no reliable D call. Trimming took off 0 bases at V and 4 bases at J, with 10 bases between the two ends. CDR1 is SGHRS and CDR2 is YFSETQ in the germline V gene. This CDR3 comprises 14 residues. CDR3 coding DNA: TGCGCCAGCAGCTTGGATATCTTTGGCACTGAAGCTTTCTTT. This codes for CASSLDIFGTEAFF.

J is TRBJ2-4 and V is TRBV10-3, with D possibly called TRBD1 or TRBD2 (6 bases each). V shed 6 bases and J shed 5 bases, with 11 bases lying between them. CDR1 is ENHRY and CDR2 is SYGVKD in the germline V gene. The CDR3 extends over 13 amino acids. CDR3 protein: CAIRTRGENIQYF. The CDR3 bases are TGTGCCATCAGGACGAGGGGGGAAAACATTCAGTACTTC.

This clone was counted between two and nine times. This chain connects TRBV5-5 to TRBJ1-1, with D unclear. CDR1 and CDR2 from the germline V gene are SGHKS and YYEKEE (reference sequence). The CDR3 spans 14 residues. The V and J ends lost 0 bases and 1 base respectively, with 7 bases between them. The CDR3 DNA reads TGTGCCAGCAGCTTGGCCACGAGGAACACTGAAGCTTTCTTT. Encoded protein: CASSLATRNTEAFF. Combining the CDR3 with reference TRBV5-5 and TRBJ1-1 gives the whole variable domain DAGVTQSPTHLIKTRGQQVTLRCSPISGHKSVSWYQQVLGQGPQFIFQYYEKEERGRGNFPDRFSARQFPNYSSELNVNALLLGDSALYLCASSLATRNTEAFFGQGTRLTVV.

A few counts support this clone. The J gene is TRBJ2-3, the V gene TRBV11-2; 8 bases are a match to TRBD2. The germline V gene has CDR1 SGHAT and CDR2 FQNNGV. This CDR3 region has 14 residues. V was clipped by 0 bases and J by 9 bases; unmatched bases: 5. The CDR3 protein is CASSLDRTSQTQYF. In DNA, the CDR3 is TGTGCCAGCAGCTTAGATAGGACTAGCCAGACGCAGTATTTT.

The chain combines TRBV18 with TRBJ2-7; 8 bases align to TRBD2. Per the germline V gene, CDR1 is KGHSH and CDR2 is LQKENI. Trimming took 5 bases from V and 7 from J; bases not matched to a gene: 7. The length of the CDR3 is 13 residues. The CDR3 DNA follows: TGTGCCAGCTCAGTAAGAGCGGGGGAAGAGCAGTACTTC. This codes for CASSVRAGEEQYF.

The chain uses TRBV5-1 and TRBJ2-3; TRBD2 aligns across 10 bases. This CDR3 has 18 residues. Looked up from germline, CDR1 is SGHRS and CDR2 is YFSETQ. The trim removed 0 bases at V and 5 bases at J, leaving 12 bases unmatched. The CDR3 protein is CASSLARSGRADGDTQYF. DNA for the CDR3: TGCGCCAGCAGCTTGGCCCGGAGCGGGAGGGCCGATGGAGATACGCAGTATTTT.

This clone was recorded a few times. This chain uses TRBV5-6 with TRBJ1-2; no firm D call. The V gene lost 2 bases and the J gene lost 1 base, with 6 bases spanning the gap. The germline V gene encodes CDR1 SGHDT and CDR2 YYEEEE. The CDR3 extends over 13 amino acids. The CDR3 bases are TGTGCCAGCAGCTTCCCGTTTAACTATGGCTACACCTTC. Protein: CASSFPFNYGYTF.

The table lists this clone with a count of one. This CDR3 is CASSLASSSGANVLTF. The DNA of the CDR3 is TGTGCCAGCAGCTTGGCCAGTAGCTCTGGGGCCAACGTCCTGACTTTC. This chain connects TRBV5-6 to TRBJ2-6; D uncertain. This CDR3 contains 16 residues. CDR1 is SGHDT, CDR2 YYEEEE, per germline. The V gene lost 0 bases and the J gene lost 0 bases, with 7 bases spanning the gap.

The chain combines TRBV29-1 with TRBJ1-4, with no clear D. The germline V and J ends were trimmed by 4 bases and 11 bases, with 17 bases remaining between them. Germline CDR1 is SQVTM and CDR2 is ANQGSEA. The CDR3 runs to 13 residues. CDR3 sequence (DNA): TGCAGCGTTGTTCAGCCGGAGCTCGGGAAACTGTTTTTT. Its translation is CSVVQPELGKLFF.

This clone is deemed medium-sized. The chain combines TRBV5-1 with TRBJ1-2, with TRBD1 as a possible D gene (6 bases). The V gene's germline CDR1 is SGHRS and CDR2 YFSETQ. The CDR3 loop spans 15 amino acids. V was cut by 1 base and J by 2 bases, with 12 bases left in between. The DNA of the CDR3 is TGCGCCAGCAGCTTGACACTACAGGGCAACTATGGCTACACCTTC. It codes for CASSLTLQGNYGYTF.

The V call is TRBV6-5, the J call TRBJ1-3; possible D gene TRBD1, 5 bases. The germline gives CDR1 MNHEY, CDR2 SVGAGI. This CDR3 has 15 residues. V lost 0 bases and J lost 7, with 13 bases in between. The CDR3, as DNA: TGTGCCAGCAGTTACTCGAGTTCAGGGTCGAACACCATATATTTT. Its protein is CASSYSSSGSNTIYF.

This clone rates as medium-sized. The rearrangement joins TRBV29-1 to TRBJ1-1; D might be TRBD1 (6 bases). Trimming cost V 6 bases and J 0 bases, with 11 bases left between them. The CDR3 has 13 amino acids. The germline CDR1 and CDR2 sequences are SQVTM and ANQGSEA. In nucleotides, the CDR3 is TGCAGCGTGTGGACAGAGATGAACACTGAAGCTTTCTTT. It codes for CSVWTEMNTEAFF.

This chain connects TRBV13 to TRBJ1-2, with D perhaps matching TRBD1 (6 bases). The germline V and J ends were trimmed by 5 bases and 0 bases, with 31 bases remaining between them. CDR1 and CDR2 (germline): PRHDT, FYEKMQ (reference sequence). CDR3 length: 21 residues. The chain's CDR3 is CASSASGTSVRFLAPNYGYTF. The DNA of the CDR3 is TGTGCCAGCAGCGCCTCCGGGACAAGTGTAAGGTTCCTCGCCCCTAACTATGGCTACACCTTC.

This chain joins TRBV5-1 and TRBJ2-2; D is uncertain. The V end was cut by 4 bases, the J end by 2 bases, with 12 bases between. This CDR3 contains 15 residues. CDR1 and CDR2 from the germline V gene are SGHRS and YFSETQ. CDR3 nucleotide sequence: TGCGCCAGCAGCCCGTCGGACCTTAACACCGGGGAGCTGTTTTTT. It specifies CASSPSDLNTGELFF. Combining the CDR3 with reference TRBV5-1 and TRBJ2-2 gives the whole variable domain KAGVTQTPRYLIKTRGQQVTLSCSPISGHRSVSWYQQTPGQGLQFLFEYFSETQRNKGNFPGRFSGRQFSNSRSEMNVSTLELGDSALYLCASSPSDLNTGELFFGEGSRLTVL.

This clone is medium-sized. V is TRBV13 and J is TRBJ1-5; possibly TRBD1 for D (6 bases). V was cut by 3 bases and J by 1 base, with 7 bases left in between. This CDR3 contains 14 residues. From germline, CDR1 is PRHDT and CDR2 FYEKMQ (reference sequence). The CDR3 nucleotides are TGTGCCAGCAGCTTGGGGACAAGCAATCAGCCCCAGCATTTT. This encodes CASSLGTSNQPQHF.

This chain joins TRBV5-4 and TRBJ2-1; 15 bases match TRBD2. The CDR3 totals 17 residues. Losses at the gene ends were 4 bases for V and 1 base for J; bases not matched to a gene: 3. The V gene's germline CDR1 is SGHNT and CDR2 YYREEE (reference sequence). The CDR3 is CASSTGTSGRSYNEQFF. The CDR3 DNA is TGTGCCAGCAGCACCGGGACTAGCGGGAGGTCCTACAATGAGCAGTTCTTC. The full variable domain, in which reference TRBV5-4 and TRBJ2-1 provide the parts outside the CDR3, is ETGVTQSPTHLIKTRGQQVTLRCSSQSGHNTVSWYQQALGQGPQFIFQYYREEENGRGNFPPRFSGLQFPNYSSELNVNALELDDSALYLCASSTGTSGRSYNEQFFGPGTRLTVL.

This clone was counted a few times. The chain couples TRBV6-4 to TRBJ1-5, with 9 bases matching TRBD1. Germline values: CDR1 MRHNA, CDR2 SNTAGT. The CDR3 runs to 15 residues. Trimming at V came to 3 bases and at J to 7 bases, leaving 7 bases not matched to a gene. This CDR3 is CASSERDRVNQPQHF. The CDR3 DNA sequence: TGTGCCAGCAGTGAACGGGACAGGGTCAACCAGCCCCAGCATTTT.

The chain carries TRBV6-6 and TRBJ1-1; tentatively, D is TRBD1 (6 bases). CDR1 and CDR2 (germline): MNHNY, SVGAGI (reference sequence). The CDR3 extends over 15 amino acids. V dropped 0 bases and J dropped 1 base, with 9 bases sitting between them. The CDR3 protein is CASSYSGQRNTEAFF. CDR3 nucleotide sequence: TGTGCCAGCAGTTACTCCGGACAGAGGAACACTGAAGCTTTCTTT.

This clone showed up just a few times. This rearrangement joins TRBV30 to TRBJ2-7, with D perhaps TRBD2 (6 bases). The germline gives CDR1 GTSNPN, CDR2 SVGIG (reference sequence). CDR3 length: 13 amino acids. Trimming left V 5 bases short and J 1 base short, with 12 bases between. The CDR3 DNA is TGTGCCTGGGGACGAGGGACTTCCTACGAGCAGTACGTC. This translates into CAWGRGTSYEQYV.

The chain links TRBV7-3 to TRBJ1-2; unclear D gene. The CDR3 spans 11 residues. Trimming pared 9 bases from V and 1 base from J, leaving 6 bases between. Germline CDR1 reads SGHTA; CDR2 reads FQGTGA. The CDR3 region is CASGDNYGYTF. CDR3 nucleotide sequence: TGTGCCAGTGGTGATAACTATGGCTACACCTTC.

By sample fraction, this clone is medium-sized. The chain combines TRBV9 with TRBJ2-7; the D is unclear. Trimming cost V 3 bases and J 3 bases, with 4 bases left between them. Germline V lookup: CDR1 SGDLS, CDR2 YYNGEE. The CDR3 extends over 11 amino acids. The CDR3 region has the DNA TGTGCCAGCAGCGCCGGCTACGAGCAGTACTTC. Translation: CASSAGYEQYF.